This T cell receptor (beta chain) was identified in a study of blood T cell repertoires in COVID-19. Trimming stripped 5 bases from V and 3 bases from J, with 16 bases between. The CDR3 consists of 15 residues. Per the germline V gene, CDR1 is LNHDA and CDR2 is SQIVND (reference sequence). Profiling relied on immunoSEQ multiplex PCR, and the TCRdb table lists in-frame clones only, not all of them. This table holds tens of thousands of clones, approximately 91% found once. Only one count was recorded for this clone. This sequence originates from a man aged 70 or older with acute or convalescent COVID-19. The V and J genes are TRBV19 and TRBJ1-2, with a weak D call TRBD1 (5 bases). Sequencing was done on a sample of peripheral blood. Here the CDR3 reads CASSQPEGPDYGYTF. In nucleotides, the CDR3 is TGTGCCAGTAGTCAACCGGAGGGGCCGGACTATGGCTACACCTTC.